Below, 32 T cell receptor beta chains from the same sample are listed, as sequenced in a study of blood T cell repertoires in COVID-19. The data were produced by immunoSEQ multiplex PCR, yet TCRdb's version contains in-frame clones alone and is incomplete. The table shows 75,000 to 95,000 clones, with 80% to 85% occurring only once. The sequencing sample was made of peripheral blood. The origin of the receptors is a human donor in a cohort sampled during active COVID-19.

Note on this clone: Other nucleotide sequences from this sample produce the same CDR3. DNA of the CDR3: TGTGCCAGCAGTTTGGGGAGGAACACTGAAGCTTTCTTT. It encodes CASSLGRNTEAFF. This rearrangement joins TRBV28 to TRBJ1-1; no reliable D call. The CDR3 extends over 13 amino acids. V lost 3 bases, J lost 1 base, and 6 bases lay in between. From germline, CDR1 is MDHEN and CDR2 SYDVKM.

This chain connects TRBV15 to TRBJ1-1; 9 bases match TRBD1. Trimming removed 5 bases from V and 5 bases from J; junction bases left unmatched: 6. Germline V lookup: CDR1 LNHNV, CDR2 YYDKDF (reference sequence). The CDR3 length is 14 residues. CDR3 DNA: TGTGCCACCAGCCCGGGACAGGGTAGAACTGAAGCTTTCTTT. Protein product: CATSPGQGRTEAFF.

This chain links TRBV11-2 with TRBJ1-2, with D unclear. Trimming cost V 3 bases and J 4 bases, with 15 bases left between them. Per germline, CDR1 SGHAT and CDR2 FQNNGV. The CDR3 spans 15 residues. CDR3 sequence reads: CASSFDRLNVYGYTF. CDR3 bases: TGTGCCAGCAGCTTCGACCGACTCAACGTCTATGGCTACACCTTC.

CDR3 sequence: CASSTYYEQYF. CDR3 bases: TGTGCCAGCAGCACCTACTACGAGCAGTACTTC. The genes are TRBV28 and TRBJ2-7; the D is unclear. Per the germline V gene, CDR1 is MDHEN and CDR2 is SYDVKM. CDR3 length: 11 residues. V was pared by 6 bases and J by 3 bases, with 6 bases between.

The table lists this clone with a few counts. V and J are TRBV25-1 and TRBJ1-2; D unclear. CDR3 length: 14 residues. The germline CDR1 and CDR2 sequences are MGHDK and SYGVNS. Trimming stripped 1 base from V and 2 bases from J, with 8 bases between. Here the CDR3 reads CASSEWERNYGYTF. CDR3 bases: TGTGCCAGCAGTGAATGGGAGAGGAACTATGGCTACACCTTC.

V usage is TRBV14 and J usage is TRBJ1-1; unclear D gene. Per germline, CDR1 SGHDN and CDR2 FVKESK. CDR3 length equals 12 residues. The V and J ends lost 7 bases and 5 bases respectively, with 11 bases between them. CDR3 region: CASKGGWTEAFF. The CDR3 DNA follows: TGTGCCAGCAAGGGAGGCTGGACTGAAGCTTTCTTT.

The chain couples TRBV24-1 to TRBJ2-5, with 11 bases aligning to TRBD2. Per germline, CDR1 KGHDR and CDR2 SFDVKD. This CDR3 is built from 15 residues. V lost 6 bases, J lost 2 bases, and 4 bases stayed unmatched. CDR3 bases: TGTGCCACCAGTACTAGCGGGGGATCTCAAGAGACCCAGTACTTC. Translated, it gives CATSTSGGSQETQYF.

The chain is built from TRBV5-6 and TRBJ1-2, with a tentative D call TRBD1 (5 bases). Germline CDR1 and CDR2: SGHDT and YYEEEE. CDR3 length: 14 residues. V was clipped by 1 base and J by 4 bases, with 11 bases between them. DNA of the CDR3: TGTGCCAGCAGCTTGAACCAGGGTCCCTATGGCTACACCTTC. It is translated as CASSLNQGPYGYTF.

This rearrangement joins TRBV2 to TRBJ2-1; 9 bases map to TRBD1. The length of the CDR3 is 14 residues. Germline V lookup: CDR1 SNHLY, CDR2 FYNNEI. The junction had 8 bases not matched to a gene; V was cut back by 5 bases and J by 9 bases. In nucleotides, the CDR3 is TGTGCCAGCAGTTGGACAGGGGCTACCGCTGAGCAGTTCTTC. Translated: CASSWTGATAEQFF.

The rearrangement uses TRBV2 and TRBJ2-7, with 9 bases lining up with TRBD1. The V and J ends lost 3 bases and 6 bases, in that order; junction bases with no gene match: 9. Germline V lookup: CDR1 SNHLY, CDR2 FYNNEI. This CDR3 region has 15 residues. The CDR3 region has the DNA TGTGCCAGCAGTGATCCCGGGACAGGGATTGGCGAGCAGTACTTC. Its translation is CASSDPGTGIGEQYF.

The gene calls are TRBV18 and TRBJ1-2; no reliable D call. The CDR3 consists of 13 residues. The germline V gene encodes CDR1 KGHSH and CDR2 LQKENI. Trimming removed 3 bases at V and 5 bases at J, with 10 bases between. CDR3 amino acids: CASSPTEEYGYTF. The CDR3 coding sequence is TGTGCCAGCTCACCCACGGAGGAGTATGGCTACACCTTC.

The chain has TRBV11-1 and TRBJ2-7; 7 bases align to TRBD1. V lost 5 bases, J lost 3 bases, and 7 bases stayed unmatched. This CDR3 comprises 14 residues. Germline V gene lookup returns CDR1 SGHAT and CDR2 FQDESV (reference sequence). In DNA, the CDR3 is TGTGCCAGCAGCCTCTACCGGGACAGCTACGAGCAGTACTTC. Translation gives CASSLYRDSYEQYF.

The chain links TRBV4-1 to TRBJ1-4; no clear D. Trimming left V 3 bases short and J 6 bases short, with 17 bases between. The CDR3 length is 16 residues. From germline, CDR1 is MGHRA and CDR2 YSYEKL. CDR3 sequence (DNA): TGCGCCAGCAGCCAGTATAGACTGAAGTCGGATGAAAAACTGTTTTTT. Translation gives CASSQYRLKSDEKLFF.

This sequence joins TRBV3-1 (or the pseudogene TRBV3-2) and TRBJ2-7; no reliable D call. The CDR3 has 14 amino acids. V gave up 3 bases and J gave up 3 bases, with 12 bases separating them. Germline V gene sequence: CDR1 LGHDT, CDR2 YNNKEL (reference sequence). Here the CDR3 reads CASSQQAALYEQYF. As DNA, the CDR3 is TGTGCCAGCAGCCAGCAGGCAGCCCTCTACGAGCAGTACTTC.

The rearrangement uses TRBV24-1 and TRBJ2-2; TRBD1 agrees at 8 bases. The CDR3 has 16 residues. The V segment lost 3 bases and the J segment 4 bases; nucleotides outside the gene matches: 6. From germline, CDR1 is KGHDR and CDR2 SFDVKD. The CDR3 spells CATSDPTGASTGELFF. In nucleotides, the CDR3 is TGTGCCACCAGTGATCCGACAGGGGCGAGCACCGGGGAGCTGTTTTTT.

The chain uses TRBV7-3 and TRBJ2-1; 7 nucleotides agree with TRBD1. The CDR3 runs 14 residues. With 5 bases clipped from V and 10 bases from J, the junction kept 11 bases outside the gene matches. Germline CDR1 is SGHTA and CDR2 is FQGTGA. CDR3 sequence reads: CASSPGTARGEQFF. The CDR3 DNA reads TGTGCCAGCAGCCCCGGGACAGCGCGCGGGGAGCAGTTCTTC.

V gene TRBV5-1 combines with J gene TRBJ2-7, with D perhaps matching TRBD2 (5 bases). This CDR3 region has 15 residues. Trimming removed 0 bases at V and 4 bases at J, with 14 bases between. The germline gives CDR1 SGHRS, CDR2 YFSETQ. CDR3 loop: CASSLGRTLAYEQYF. The CDR3 coding sequence is TGCGCCAGCAGCTTGGGAAGGACTCTAGCTTACGAGCAGTACTTC.

This clone was recorded once. The V gene is TRBV5-8, the J gene TRBJ2-6; TRBD2 is a possible D gene (7 bases). Germline CDR1 is SGHTS and CDR2 is YDEGEE. Deletions cut 2 bases from V and 0 bases from J, with 15 bases between. The CDR3 covers 18 residues. In DNA form, the CDR3 reads TGTGCCAGCAGCTTCCTGGGGGGGGCCTACTCTGGGGCCAACGTCCTGACTTTC. It specifies CASSFLGGAYSGANVLTF. The complete variable domain, with remaining parts taken from reference TRBV5-8 and TRBJ2-6, reads EAGVTQSPTHLIKTRGQQATLRCSPISGHTSVYWYQQALGLGLQFLLWYDEGEERNRGNFPPRFSGRQFPNYSSELNVNALELEDSALYLCASSFLGGAYSGANVLTFGAGSRLTVL.

The CDR3 spells CSASQGTAPVGLFF. The CDR3 nucleotides read TGCAGTGCTAGTCAGGGGACCGCGCCCGTAGGACTGTTTTTT. V is TRBV20-1 and J is TRBJ1-4; tentatively, D is TRBD1 (6 bases). Trimming took off 3 bases at V and 13 bases at J, with 21 bases between the two ends. Germline V gene sequence: CDR1 DFQATT, CDR2 SNEGSKA (reference sequence). There are 14 residues in the CDR3.

The chain uses TRBV5-1 and TRBJ2-1, with TRBD2 identical over 12 bases. This CDR3 has 14 residues. CDR1 SGHRS and CDR2 YFSETQ come from the germline V gene. V dropped 0 bases and J dropped 13; count of bases not matched to a gene: 5. The CDR3, as DNA: TGCGCCAGCAGCTTGGCCCTAGCGGGGGGGGATCAGTTCTTC. Residues: CASSLALAGGDQFF.

The chain is built from TRBV2 and TRBJ2-7, with D maybe TRBD2 (7 bases). The CDR3 has 15 amino acids. CDR1 and CDR2 (germline): SNHLY, FYNNEI. V was cut by 4 bases and J by 2 bases, with 15 bases left in between. CDR3 bases: TGTGCCAGCAGTGGGGAGGGGGGAACCACCTACGAGCAGTACTTC. Translated: CASSGEGGTTYEQYF. Full variable domain (rest looked up from reference TRBV2 and TRBJ2-7): EPEVTQTPSHQVTQMGQEVILRCVPISNHLYFYWYRQILGQKVEFLVSFYNNEISEKSEIFDDQFSVERPDGSNFTLKIRSTKLEDSAMYFCASSGEGGTTYEQYFGPGTRLTVT.

This rearrangement joins TRBV18 to TRBJ1-1; D possibly corresponds to TRBD1 (5 bases). Deletions cut 0 bases from V and 4 bases from J, with 15 bases between. The CDR3 sequence is 16 residues long. Per the germline V gene, CDR1 is KGHSH and CDR2 is LQKENI. Here the CDR3 reads CASSPPSGPGPTEAFF. DNA for the CDR3: TGTGCCAGCTCACCACCGAGCGGGCCAGGGCCCACTGAAGCTTTCTTT.

The gene calls are TRBV10-1 and TRBJ2-7; 7 bases are shared with TRBD1. V lost 6 bases and J lost 3; bases outside the gene matches: 5. Germline V gene sequence: CDR1 WNHNN, CDR2 SYGVQD (reference sequence). The CDR3 contains 13 residues. This CDR3 is CASSSGQNYEQYF. The DNA for the CDR3 is TGCGCCAGCAGCTCGGGACAGAACTACGAGCAGTACTTC.

This sequence joins TRBV5-1 and TRBJ2-7; 11 nucleotides match TRBD1. Trimming removed 1 base from V and 1 base from J; junction bases left unmatched: 10. Looked up from germline, CDR1 is SGHRS and CDR2 is YFSETQ. The CDR3 runs to 18 residues. Here the CDR3 DNA reads TGCGCCAGCAGCTTGTCACGAATGGGGACAGGGGGTTCCTACGAGCAGTACTTC. Amino acids: CASSLSRMGTGGSYEQYF.

This clone was counted only a few times. The rearrangement joins TRBV6-5 to TRBJ1-1, with 8 positions matching TRBD1. V shed 4 bases and J 5 bases; nucleotides not matched to a gene: 6. Germline loops: CDR1 MNHEY, CDR2 SVGAGI. The CDR3 sequence is 14 residues long. CDR3 bases: TGTGCCAGCAGTTCATCCAGGGGGCAAACTGAAGCTTTCTTT. The encoded protein is CASSSSRGQTEAFF.

Here the CDR3 reads CASSKVGPGGEWLGNTIYF. The DNA of the CDR3 is TGTGCCAGCAGCAAAGTGGGGCCAGGGGGTGAGTGGTTGGGAAACACCATATATTTT. The chain couples TRBV21-1 to TRBJ1-3; the table's D call TRBD1 went unverified against the DNA. TRBV21-1 is a recognized pseudogene. The CDR3 contains 19 residues.

This chain links TRBV2 with TRBJ2-4; a possible D gene is TRBD2 (5 bases). This CDR3 spans 13 amino acids. Per the germline V gene, CDR1 is SNHLY and CDR2 is FYNNEI. The germline V and J ends were trimmed by 3 bases and 3 bases, with 6 bases remaining between them. This CDR3 reads CASSEAGKNIQYF. DNA of the CDR3: TGTGCCAGCAGTGAGGCGGGCAAAAACATTCAGTACTTC.

The chain is built from TRBV7-3 and TRBJ2-1; TRBD2 matches 11 bases. CDR1 is SGHTA and CDR2 is FQGTGA in the germline V gene. CDR3 length equals 17 residues. Trimming took 0 bases from V and 7 from J; bases not matched to a gene: 8. The CDR3 is CASSLTPGLAGRNEQFF. The CDR3 coding sequence is TGTGCCAGCAGCTTAACCCCAGGACTAGCGGGTCGAAATGAGCAGTTCTTC. The full variable domain, with the rest looked up from reference TRBV7-3 and TRBJ2-1, is GAGVSQTPSNKVTEKGKYVELRCDPISGHTALYWYRQSLGQGPEFLIYFQGTGAADDSGLPNDRFFAVRPEGSVSTLKIQRTERGDSAVYLCASSLTPGLAGRNEQFFGPGTRLTVL.

The chain has TRBV9 and TRBJ2-7; the D is unclear. V shed 3 bases and J shed 1 base, with 5 bases lying between them. The CDR3 extends over 12 amino acids. Germline V gene sequence: CDR1 SGDLS, CDR2 YYNGEE. The CDR3 spells CASSGPSYEQYF. In DNA, the CDR3 is TGTGCCAGCAGCGGTCCATCCTACGAGCAGTACTTC.

V and J are TRBV7-9 and TRBJ2-5; 10 bases are shared with TRBD2. V dropped 7 bases and J dropped 2; count of bases not matched to a gene: 4. CDR3 size: 14 residues. Germline CDR1 is SEHNR and CDR2 is FQNEAQ (reference sequence). DNA for the CDR3: TGTGCCAGCAAGGATAGCGGGGGGCAAGAGACCCAGTACTTC. This translates into CASKDSGGQETQYF.

This clone was seen more than once but under ten times. This chain links TRBV5-1 with TRBJ1-3; maybe TRBD1 (5 bases). Germline V lookup: CDR1 SGHRS, CDR2 YFSETQ. CDR3 length: 14 amino acids. V was shortened by 4 bases and J by 0 bases, with 8 bases between the two germline ends. DNA of the CDR3: TGCGCCAGCAGCCCGGGGGACTCTGGAAACACCATATATTTT. Translation gives CASSPGDSGNTIYF.

The gene calls are TRBV5-6 and TRBJ2-7; no definite D call. The CDR3 contains 13 residues. Germline CDR1 SGHDT, CDR2 YYEEEE. With 0 bases removed from V and 6 bases from J, the gap between germline ends came to 10 bases. Here the CDR3 DNA reads TGTGCCAGCAGCTTGGTGTCGGGTCGCGAGCAGTACTTC. Its protein is CASSLVSGREQYF.